Below are 3 T cell receptor beta chains sequenced from a single sample in a study of vaccination and CD4 T cells after COVID-19. Treatment: roughly nine-day PBMC culture with coronavirus spike peptide pools or control peptides (ViraFEST assay). Oncomine TCR Beta short-read sequencing was applied to DNA from cultured CD4+ T cells. TCRdb ran MiXCR on the PCR reads and lists one entry per CDR3 protein. The table shows about 11,000 distinct CDR3 sequences, with 50% to 75% occurring only once. Which antigens these TCRs recognize remains unknown. What was sequenced was CD4+ T cells from blood, cultured in vitro. These receptors were collected from a human donor who had recovered from COVID-19.

The chain carries TRBV5-1 and TRBJ2-2; TRBD1 is a possible D gene (6 bases). The CDR3 extends over 14 amino acids. CDR1 and CDR2 from the germline V gene are SGHRS and YFSETQ. V lost 7 bases and J lost 3, with 13 bases in between. CDR3 nucleotide sequence: TGCGCCAGCGGGACCCAGGGGCACACCGGGGAGCTGTTTTTT. The encoded protein is CASGTQGHTGELFF.

The CDR3 coding sequence is TGTGCCAGCACCCCAGGGGTGGAGACCCAGTACTTC. Its translation is CASTPGVETQYF. The J gene is TRBJ2-5, the V gene TRBV28; D is perhaps TRBD1 (6 bases). The length of the CDR3 is 12 residues. V was clipped by 7 bases and J by 5 bases, with 11 bases between them. Germline V gene data show CDR1 as MDHEN and CDR2 as SYDVKM.

There are a few counts of this clonotype. This rearrangement joins TRBV19 to TRBJ1-1, with D hard to call. Germline CDR1 is LNHDA and CDR2 is SQIVND (reference sequence). V gave up 6 bases and J gave up 0 bases, with 11 bases separating them. The CDR3 runs to 14 residues. The CDR3 DNA follows: TGTGCCAGTAGAATAACGACGGTGAACACTGAAGCTTTCTTT. This sequence encodes CASRITTVNTEAFF.